The 30 T cell receptor beta chains in this list originate from one sample, sequenced in a study of CD8 T cells in Susac syndrome. The RNA input was roughly 0.45 to 1 ug, and it was reverse transcribed with random hexamers. TCRdb reprocessed the immunoSEQ multiplex PCR reads via MiXCR and lists one record per CDR3 protein. This table has about 120,000 distinct CDR3 sequences, 94% appearing once. The sequenced sample was CD4+ T cells from PBMCs. These receptors all stem from a human donor with multiple sclerosis.

CDR3 in DNA: TGTGCCTGGGTCGACAGGTCCTATAATTCACCCCTCCACTTT. Its protein is CAWVDRSYNSPLHF. This chain connects TRBV30 to TRBJ1-6; D possibly corresponds to TRBD1 (6 bases). Germline V gene sequence: CDR1 GTSNPN, CDR2 SVGIG (reference sequence). The ends were cut back, 5 bases at V and 1 base at J, with 9 bases in the middle. The CDR3 sequence is 14 residues long.

This clonotype was observed once. The chain joins TRBV19 to TRBJ1-1; possible D gene TRBD1, 5 bases. Germline V gene lookup returns CDR1 LNHDA and CDR2 SQIVND (reference sequence). The ends were cut back, 4 bases at V and 3 bases at J, with 21 bases in the middle. The CDR3 loop spans 17 amino acids. CDR3 sequence: CASSSIGHSNGDTEAFF. CDR3 bases: TGTGCCAGTAGTAGCATCGGACACTCTAACGGGGACACTGAAGCTTTCTTT.

This chain connects TRBV7-2 to TRBJ2-3, with 11 bases fitting TRBD2. Germline assignment: CDR1 SGHTA and CDR2 FQGNSA. This CDR3 has 15 residues. Losses at the gene ends were 5 bases for V and 4 bases for J; bases not matched to a gene: 5. The CDR3 spells CASSPGTSGADTQYF. DNA of the CDR3: TGTGCCAGCAGCCCCGGGACTAGCGGAGCAGATACGCAGTATTTT.

V and J are TRBV2 and TRBJ2-3, with D possibly matching TRBD2 (5 bases). From germline, CDR1 is SNHLY and CDR2 FYNNEI. This CDR3 has 10 residues. V lost 10 bases and J 7 bases, leaving 9 bases between the germline ends. The CDR3 here is CATSDYTQYF. The CDR3, as DNA: TGTGCCACTTCGGACTATACGCAGTATTTT.

This CDR3 is CASSPGARDGYTF. In DNA form, the CDR3 reads TGTGCCAGCAGCCCCGGGGCGCGGGATGGCTACACCTTC. The J gene is TRBJ1-2, the V gene TRBV3-1; possible D gene TRBD1, 5 bases. Deletions cut 4 bases from V and 6 bases from J, with 12 bases between. This CDR3 contains 13 residues. From germline, CDR1 is LGHDT and CDR2 YNNKEL (reference sequence). The full variable domain, completed using reference TRBV3-1 and TRBJ1-2, is DTAVSQTPKYLVTQMGNDKSIKCEQNLGHDTMYWYKQDSKKFLKIMFSYNNKELIINETVPNRFSPKSPDKAHLNLHINSLELGDSAVYFCASSPGARDGYTFGSGTRLTVV.

V and J are TRBV20-1 and TRBJ2-1, with D tentatively TRBD2 (5 bases). The germline V gene encodes CDR1 DFQATT and CDR2 SNEGSKA (reference sequence). The V and J ends lost 3 bases and 3 bases respectively, with 9 bases between them. CDR3 length equals 13 residues. CDR3 in DNA: TGCAGTGCTAGTAAGGACTTCTACAATGAGCAGTTCTTC. Its protein product is CSASKDFYNEQFF.

V and J are TRBV20-1 and TRBJ2-4, with unresolved D. Deletions cut 6 bases from V and 6 bases from J, with 12 bases between. Germline CDR1 is DFQATT and CDR2 is SNEGSKA (reference sequence). The CDR3 contains 12 residues. The CDR3 spells CSAPVPSNIQYF. DNA of the CDR3: TGCAGTGCCCCGGTCCCTTCAAACATTCAGTACTTC.

The genes are TRBV20-1 and TRBJ2-7; D ambiguous. CDR3 size: 13 residues. V was trimmed by 6 bases and J by 3 bases, leaving 15 bases between them. Per germline, CDR1 DFQATT and CDR2 SNEGSKA (reference sequence). Here the CDR3 DNA reads TGCAGTGCCGTACCCGGAGCCCTCTACGAGCAGTACTTC. The encoded protein is CSAVPGALYEQYF.

This clonotype was detected once. The DNA for the CDR3 is TGCGCCAGCAGCTTGGGACAGGGGGCAACTGGCTACACCTTC. As protein: CASSLGQGATGYTF. The chain recombines TRBV5-1 with TRBJ1-2; the match to TRBD1 covers 10 bases. The CDR3 is made up of 14 amino acids. The V and J ends lost 0 bases and 7 bases, in that order; junction bases with no gene match: 3. The germline V gene has CDR1 SGHRS and CDR2 YFSETQ.

CDR3 sequence (DNA): TGTGCCACCAGCAGCCCGGGGGCGGAGACCCAGTACTTC. Protein product: CATSSPGAETQYF. The rearrangement uses TRBV15 and TRBJ2-5, with D perhaps given as TRBD1 or TRBD2 (6 bases each). V dropped 3 bases and J dropped 5 bases, with 10 bases sitting between them. Germline CDR1 is LNHNV and CDR2 is YYDKDF (reference sequence). The CDR3 runs to 13 residues.

The sample holds a few counts of this clonotype. The rearrangement links TRBV29-1 to TRBJ1-1; 7 bases align to TRBD1. The CDR3 loop spans 13 amino acids. Germline trimming cut 4 bases from V and 1 base from J; bases unmatched to any gene: 3. CDR1 and CDR2 from the germline V gene are SQVTM and ANQGSEA. The CDR3: CSVGGDRNTEAFF. The CDR3 nucleotides read TGCAGCGTTGGGGGGGACAGGAACACTGAAGCTTTCTTT.

The gene calls are TRBV30 and TRBJ2-2; D not resolved. The CDR3 contains 12 residues. Deletions cut 3 bases from V and 0 bases from J, with 2 bases between. The germline V gene has CDR1 GTSNPN and CDR2 SVGIG (reference sequence). In DNA form, the CDR3 reads TGTGCCTGGAGGACGAACACCGGGGAGCTGTTTTTT. Its protein product is CAWRTNTGELFF.

The rearrangement links TRBV6-6 to TRBJ2-7; TRBD2 matches at 10 bases. CDR3 length: 16 residues. Per germline, CDR1 MNHNY and CDR2 SVGAGI (reference sequence). With 8 bases clipped from V and 4 bases from J, the junction kept 14 bases outside the gene matches. CDR3: CASRLTLAGSVYEQYF. The CDR3 bases are TGTGCCAGCCGCCTAACACTAGCGGGGTCTGTGTACGAGCAGTACTTC.

The chain has TRBV5-1 and TRBJ1-1; no definite D call. Germline loops: CDR1 SGHRS, CDR2 YFSETQ. The CDR3 has 13 residues. Trimming cost V 1 base and J 0 bases, with 4 bases left between them. CDR3 nucleotides: TGCGCCAGCAGCTTGCGTCTGAACACTGAAGCTTTCTTT. It translates to CASSLRLNTEAFF. Full variable domain (outside the CDR3, taken from reference TRBV5-1 and TRBJ1-1): KAGVTQTPRYLIKTRGQQVTLSCSPISGHRSVSWYQQTPGQGLQFLFEYFSETQRNKGNFPGRFSGRQFSNSRSEMNVSTLELGDSALYLCASSLRLNTEAFFGQGTRLTVV.

The gene calls are TRBV2 and TRBJ2-5; D might be TRBD1 (7 bases). Germline-derived CDR1 and CDR2 are SNHLY and FYNNEI. The CDR3 sequence is 14 residues long. The V and J ends lost 4 bases and 4 bases respectively, with 13 bases between them. CDR3: CASSAEGAGETQYF. CDR3 bases: TGTGCCAGCAGTGCGGAGGGGGCTGGAGAGACCCAGTACTTC.

This chain uses TRBV20-1 with TRBJ1-5, with D unclear. V dropped 7 bases and J dropped 9 bases, with 13 bases sitting between them. This CDR3 has 11 amino acids. Germline V gives CDR1 DFQATT, CDR2 SNEGSKA (reference sequence). The CDR3 DNA reads as TGCAGTGACATCATCCCGGGGCCCCAGCATTTT. It specifies CSDIIPGPQHF.

The CDR3 reads CSAPRQGADGYTF. DNA for the CDR3: TGCAGTGCTCCGCGACAGGGGGCGGATGGCTACACCTTC. The genes are TRBV20-1 and TRBJ1-2; TRBD1 matches 10 bases. The CDR3 is 13 residues long. Germline CDR1 DFQATT, CDR2 SNEGSKA (reference sequence). V lost 5 bases and J lost 6; bases outside the gene matches: 6.

The chain joins TRBV27 to TRBJ2-6; no definite D call. The V gene lost 6 bases and the J gene lost 0 bases, with 6 bases spanning the gap. CDR1 and CDR2 from the germline V gene are MNHEY and SMNVEV (reference sequence). The CDR3 loop spans 14 amino acids. In DNA, the CDR3 is TGTGCCAGCAGCACTCACTCTGGGGCCAACGTCCTGACTTTC. It translates to CASSTHSGANVLTF. The full variable domain, its missing parts supplied by reference TRBV27 and TRBJ2-6, is EAQVTQNPRYLITVTGKKLTVTCSQNMNHEYMSWYRQDPGLGLRQIYYSMNVEVTDKGDVPEGYKVSRKEKRNFPLILESPSPNQTSLYFCASSTHSGANVLTFGAGSRLTVL.

The CDR3 DNA is TGCGCCAGCGGCAGTGCCCGGACAACAGAGACCCAGTACTTC. This gives the protein CASGSARTTETQYF. The chain links TRBV5-1 to TRBJ2-5; D is perhaps TRBD1 (5 bases). CDR3 length equals 14 residues. Trimming left V 7 bases short and J 4 bases short, with 17 bases between. The germline gives CDR1 SGHRS, CDR2 YFSETQ.

The rearrangement joins TRBV10-3 to TRBJ2-7; 8 bases match TRBD1. This CDR3 spans 14 amino acids. In germline, CDR1 is ENHRY, CDR2 SYGVKD. V was clipped by 6 bases and J by 7 bases; unmatched bases: 11. CDR3 amino acids: CAIRAATGAGEQYF. For the CDR3, the DNA is TGTGCCATCAGAGCGGCGACAGGGGCGGGAGAGCAGTACTTC.

The rearrangement links TRBV6-5 to TRBJ1-2, with 7 positions matching TRBD1. Trimming cost V 2 bases and J 3 bases; bases outside gene matches: 6. Germline V gene data show CDR1 as MNHEY and CDR2 as SVGAGI. This CDR3 is built from 15 residues. The CDR3 region has the DNA TGTGCCAGCAGTTACCCTGCAGGGGGGGACTATGGCTACACCTTC. The encoded protein is CASSYPAGGDYGYTF.

The chain has TRBV20-1 and TRBJ2-5, with D perhaps assigned TRBD1 or TRBD2 (6 bases each). There are 15 residues in the CDR3. V shed 5 bases and J shed 1 base, with 17 bases lying between them. The germline gives CDR1 DFQATT, CDR2 SNEGSKA (reference sequence). In DNA, the CDR3 is TGCAGTGCTGGGACCCGGGGGCTAGTCCAAGAGACCCAGTACTTC. It yields the protein CSAGTRGLVQETQYF.

V usage is TRBV30 and J usage is TRBJ1-1; TRBD1 is a possible D gene (5 bases). Trimming pared 0 bases from V and 1 base from J, leaving 9 bases between. CDR3 length equals 14 residues. Germline lookup yields CDR1 GTSNPN and CDR2 SVGIG (reference sequence). In nucleotides, the CDR3 is TGTGCCTGGAGTGTAAAAGGGGCGAACACTGAAGCTTTCTTT. It encodes CAWSVKGANTEAFF.

The CDR3, as DNA: TGCGCCAGCAGCGCAGAAAACACCATATATTTT. It specifies CASSAENTIYF. The rearrangement uses TRBV5-1 and TRBJ1-3; D remains unclear. Germline assignment: CDR1 SGHRS and CDR2 YFSETQ. Trimming removed 4 bases at V and 6 bases at J, with 5 bases between. CDR3 length: 11 amino acids. Together with reference TRBV5-1 and TRBJ1-3, the CDR3 gives the full variable domain: KAGVTQTPRYLIKTRGQQVTLSCSPISGHRSVSWYQQTPGQGLQFLFEYFSETQRNKGNFPGRFSGRQFSNSRSEMNVSTLELGDSALYLCASSAENTIYFGEGSWLTVV.

This clonotype was detected ten times or more. This chain connects TRBV7-2 to TRBJ1-2, with 9 bases matching TRBD1. Looked up from germline, CDR1 is SGHTA and CDR2 is FQGNSA. With 5 bases clipped from V and 2 bases from J, the junction kept 3 bases outside the gene matches. The CDR3 has 14 residues. The CDR3 region is CASSLGQGNYGYTF. The CDR3 DNA follows: TGTGCCAGCAGCCTCGGACAGGGGAACTATGGCTACACCTTC. Together with reference TRBV7-2 and TRBJ1-2, the CDR3 gives the full variable domain: GAGVSQSPSNKVTEKGKDVELRCDPISGHTALYWYRQSLGQGLEFLIYFQGNSAPDKSGLPSDRFSAERTGGSVSTLTIQRTQQEDSAVYLCASSLGQGNYGYTFGSGTRLTVV.

This clonotype was found a few times. The chain recombines TRBV29-1 with TRBJ2-7; D is unresolved. Germline lookup yields CDR1 SQVTM and CDR2 ANQGSEA. The CDR3 sequence is 12 residues long. Trimming pared 3 bases from V and 6 bases from J, leaving 12 bases between. DNA for the CDR3: TGCAGCGTTGAGGCTATGACGGCCGAGCAGTACTTC. Its protein product is CSVEAMTAEQYF.

The chain carries TRBV14 and TRBJ2-4; 8 bases match TRBD2. This CDR3 contains 16 residues. V gave up 4 bases and J gave up 3 bases; unmatched junction bases: 8. Germline CDR1 and CDR2: SGHDN and FVKESK. CDR3 sequence: CASSPPGREDKNIQYF. DNA for the CDR3: TGTGCCAGCAGCCCCCCGGGGCGGGAGGACAAAAACATTCAGTACTTC.

This chain joins TRBV15 and TRBJ1-5; the match to TRBD1 covers 7 bases. The CDR3 runs to 15 residues. The germline V gene has CDR1 LNHNV and CDR2 YYDKDF (reference sequence). Trimming removed 0 bases from V and 8 bases from J; junction bases left unmatched: 7. The chain's CDR3 is CATSRDDRVGEPQHF. The DNA of the CDR3 is TGTGCCACCAGCAGAGATGACAGGGTAGGGGAGCCCCAGCATTTT.

The J gene is TRBJ1-3, the V gene TRBV4-3; D gene uncertain. The ends were cut back, 0 bases at V and 0 bases at J, with 6 bases in the middle. This CDR3 region has 15 residues. Germline lookup yields CDR1 LGHNA and CDR2 YSLEER. The CDR3 sequence is CASSQDLPSGNTIYF. CDR3 nucleotides: TGCGCCAGCAGCCAAGATCTTCCCTCTGGAAACACCATATATTTT.

The rearrangement uses TRBV12-3 or TRBV12-4 and TRBJ2-2; a possible D gene is TRBD2 (6 bases). This CDR3 contains 15 residues. V lost 6 bases to trimming and J lost 5 bases, with 16 bases between them. The CDR3 nucleotides are TGTGCCAGCAGCCCGGGCGGGACTTTTACCGGGGAGCTGTTTTTT. It translates to CASSPGGTFTGELFF.